This is a list of T cell receptor beta chains from one sample in a study of T-cell memory formation after mild COVID-19. TCRdb re-analysed the 5' RACE reads in MiXCR, keeping a single row per CDR3 protein. The sample contains a few hundred thousand distinct CDR3 sequences, 16% of which appear only once. Sequencing used PBMCs or a T cell subset sorted from them (not recorded which). Receptor source: a man aged 18 to 29 who had mild COVID-19 (a few samples of this study predate the infection). Cell type and time point are not known. CDR3s include the opening cysteine and the closing phenylalanine or tryptophan. The order of the fields is D gene, clone size, V gene, J gene, CDR3 protein, CDR3 DNA. D genes are given only for firm matches. Clone size is given for some rows only: seen once, a few or many times, or a class if the clone is expanded.

TRBD1,.,TRBV5-1,TRBJ2-7,CASSLVIGTGGLEQYF,TGCGCCAGCAGCTTGGTGATCGGGACAGGGGGGCTCGAGCAGTACTTC
.,few,TRBV29-1,TRBJ1-2,CSVGGGTYGYTF,TGCAGCGTGGGGGGAGGCACGTATGGCTACACCTTC
TRBD1,.,TRBV7-3,TRBJ1-1,CASSPHRGLRTEAFF,TGTGCCAGCAGCCCACACAGGGGGCTCAGGACTGAAGCTTTCTTT
.,.,TRBV7-2,TRBJ2-5,CASSLSMETQYF,TGTGCCAGCAGCTTGTCCATGGAGACCCAGTACTTC
.,.,TRBV6-6,TRBJ2-7,CASSYSIAVPYEQYF,TGTGCCAGCAGTTACTCGATCGCAGTTCCCTACGAGCAGTACTTC
TRBD1,few,TRBV7-9,TRBJ2-3,CASSLGRLFSDRVSTDTQYF,TGTGCCAGCAGCTTGGGGCGTTTATTCTCGGACAGGGTATCCACAGATACGCAGTATTTT
.,.,TRBV19,TRBJ1-5,CASSITGFRQPQHF,TGTGCCAGTAGTATCACAGGGTTCCGGCAGCCCCAGCATTTT
.,.,TRBV12-3/TRBV12-4,TRBJ1-2,CASSFGQLNYGYTF,TGTGCCAGCAGTTTCGGGCAGCTTAACTATGGCTACACCTTC
.,.,TRBV5-1,TRBJ2-6,CASSLGWISGANVLTF,TGCGCCAGCAGCTTGGGCTGGATCTCTGGGGCCAACGTCCTGACTTTC
TRBD1,few,TRBV5-1,TRBJ2-1,CASSPGQTYNEQFF,TGCGCCAGCAGCCCGGGACAGACCTACAATGAGCAGTTCTTC
TRBD2,.,TRBV7-2,TRBJ2-5,CASSSLTSGGAVTQYF,TGTGCCAGCAGCTCCCTGACTAGCGGGGGGGCCGTGACCCAGTACTTC
.,few,TRBV28,TRBJ2-1,CASSLLSGGAREEQFF,TGTGCCAGCAGTCTACTATCGGGGGGCGCTCGGGAAGAGCAGTTCTTC
TRBD2,few,TRBV20-1,TRBJ2-3,CSATPSGVGYTQYF,TGCAGTGCTACCCCCAGCGGGGTGGGTTATACGCAGTATTTT
.,few,TRBV4-3,TRBJ1-4,CASSQEIAIATNEKLFF,TGCGCCAGCAGCCAAGAGATTGCCATTGCAACTAATGAAAAACTGTTTTTT
.,few,TRBV4-1,TRBJ1-4,CASSPIAGGIDEKLFF,TGCGCCAGCAGCCCCATCGCGGGGGGCATTGATGAAAAACTGTTTTTT
TRBD2,few,TRBV5-1,TRBJ2-1,CASSLTASGGHNEQFF,TGCGCCAGCAGCTTGACGGCTAGCGGGGGGCACAATGAGCAGTTCTTC
TRBD1,few,TRBV7-2,TRBJ2-7,CASSLNTGGYEQYF,TGTGCCAGCAGCTTAAATACAGGGGGGTACGAGCAGTACTTC
.,.,TRBV19,TRBJ2-1,CASSPQSEAYNEQFF,TGTGCCAGTAGCCCTCAGTCAGAGGCCTACAATGAGCAGTTCTTC
TRBD1,.,TRBV7-9,TRBJ1-1,CASNSGQENTEAFF,TGTGCCAGCAACTCAGGACAGGAGAACACTGAAGCTTTCTTT
.,.,TRBV7-3,TRBJ1-1,CASSPSTGISTEAFF,TGTGCCAGCAGCCCGTCCACAGGGATAAGCACTGAAGCTTTCTTT
.,few,TRBV5-5,TRBJ2-2,CASSLHAGELFF,TGTGCCAGCAGCCTCCACGCCGGGGAGCTGTTTTTT
TRBD2,many,TRBV7-9,TRBJ2-1,CASRTSGGNEQFF,TGTGCCAGCAGAACTAGCGGGGGCAATGAGCAGTTCTTC
.,few,TRBV29-1,TRBJ2-7,CSVEDSEGTNSYEQYF,TGCAGCGTTGAAGATTCGGAGGGGACGAATTCATACGAGCAGTACTTC
.,few,TRBV20-1,TRBJ1-1,CSATPTVNTEAFF,TGCAGTGCTACCCCGACAGTGAACACTGAAGCTTTCTTT
.,few,TRBV6-6,TRBJ1-1,CASSHPLAEAFF,TGTGCCAGCAGCCACCCTCTGGCAGAAGCTTTCTTT
.,few,TRBV7-6,TRBJ2-5,CASSVNVAETQYF,TGTGCCAGCAGCGTCAATGTAGCTGAGACCCAGTACTTC
TRBD1,.,TRBV7-2,TRBJ2-5,CASRKPGQQETQYF,TGTGCCAGCAGAAAACCGGGACAGCAAGAGACCCAGTACTTC
TRBD1,once,TRBV10-3,TRBJ1-2,CAIREGQGHYGYTF,TGTGCCATCAGGGAGGGACAGGGGCACTATGGCTACACCTTC
TRBD1,.,TRBV5-1,TRBJ2-2,CASSRGQGNTGELFF,TGCGCCAGCAGCAGGGGACAGGGTAACACCGGGGAGCTGTTTTTT
TRBD1,many,TRBV20-1,TRBJ1-5,CSARQGAYQPQHF,TGCAGTGCCAGACAGGGGGCGTATCAGCCCCAGCATTTT
.,.,TRBV4-1,TRBJ1-1,CASSQDTSTEAFF,TGCGCCAGCAGCCAAGACACTAGCACTGAAGCTTTCTTT
.,few,TRBV5-6,TRBJ1-2,CASSLTTNYGYTF,TGTGCCAGCAGCCTGACAACTAACTATGGCTACACCTTC
.,.,TRBV12-3/TRBV12-4,TRBJ1-1,CASSLAGMRATEAFF,TGTGCCAGCAGTTTAGCCGGGATGAGGGCCACTGAAGCTTTCTTT
TRBD2,few,TRBV4-3,TRBJ2-5,CASAPLAGVVETQYF,TGCGCCAGCGCGCCCCTAGCGGGGGTGGTGGAGACCCAGTACTTC
.,few,TRBV5-1,TRBJ2-1,CASSSLSRGSPYNEQFF,TGCGCCAGCAGCTCCCTTTCGCGGGGATCGCCCTACAATGAGCAGTTCTTC
.,once,TRBV20-1,TRBJ1-5,CSARDLGERNQPQHF,TGCAGTGCTAGAGATCTAGGGGAACGGAATCAGCCCCAGCATTTT
TRBD1,.,TRBV7-2,TRBJ2-7,CASSDRDRAYEQYF,TGTGCCAGCAGCGACCGGGACAGAGCCTACGAGCAGTACTTC
.,.,TRBV29-1,TRBJ2-3,CSVAFDTQYF,TGCAGCGTGGCGTTTGATACGCAGTATTTT
.,.,TRBV30,TRBJ2-5,CACHPGDQETQYF,TGTGCCTGCCATCCCGGGGACCAAGAGACCCAGTACTTC
.,.,TRBV5-1,TRBJ2-5,CASSEGDGKGGETQYF,TGCGCCAGCAGCGAAGGGGACGGCAAAGGGGGAGAGACCCAGTACTTC
TRBD2,few,TRBV18,TRBJ2-3,CASSPRAGVLTQYF,TGTGCCAGCTCACCGAGGGCGGGGGTGCTTACGCAGTATTTT
.,.,TRBV4-3,TRBJ2-7,CASSDRRLNEQYF,TGCGCCAGCAGTGACCGACGTTTGAACGAGCAGTACTTC